One and the same sample provided the 21 T cell receptor beta chains below, sequenced in a study of T cell changes during pregnancy in multiple sclerosis. This table comes from immunoSEQ multiplex PCR, and its TCRdb copy is limited to in-frame clones, with some not included. The sample consists of around 35,000 clones, roughly nine tenths of them appearing once. This specimen consisted of CD8+ T cells from peripheral blood mononuclear cells, obtained after pregnancy. These receptors originate from a female donor with multiple sclerosis, enrolled in a pregnancy study.

This clone has just a few counts. This chain uses TRBV19 with TRBJ2-1; D is undetermined. The CDR3 spans 12 residues. The germline V and J ends were trimmed by 4 bases and 9 bases, with 10 bases remaining between them. Per the germline V gene, CDR1 is LNHDA and CDR2 is SQIVND (reference sequence). The CDR3 spells CASSTEPVEQFF. The CDR3 nucleotides are TGTGCCAGTAGTACTGAGCCGGTTGAGCAGTTCTTC.

The chain couples TRBV7-6 to TRBJ1-1; tentatively, D is TRBD1 (6 bases). The V gene's germline CDR1 is SGHVS and CDR2 FNYEAQ. With 4 bases removed from V and 4 bases from J, the gap between germline ends came to 13 bases. CDR3 size: 14 residues. The CDR3 loop reads CASSSGASGTEAFF. CDR3 DNA: TGTGCCAGCAGCTCAGGGGCGTCGGGCACTGAAGCTTTCTTT.

The V and J genes are TRBV5-6 and TRBJ1-2, with a tentative D call TRBD1 (5 bases). Germline CDR1 reads SGHDT; CDR2 reads YYEEEE. The V end was cut by 3 bases, the J end by 8 bases, with 17 bases between. The CDR3 is made up of 14 amino acids. In DNA form, the CDR3 reads TGTGCCAGCAGCTCGGGGGTGGGGTCGGTCGGCTACACCTTC. Protein product: CASSSGVGSVGYTF.

The genes are TRBV5-5 and TRBJ1-1; D call uncertain. Germline values: CDR1 SGHKS, CDR2 YYEKEE (reference sequence). CDR3 size: 15 residues. The ends were cut back, 4 bases at V and 6 bases at J, with 19 bases in the middle. Written as DNA, the CDR3 is TGTGCCAGCAGCCCGCTACCCGGTGTCCCTCCTGAAGCTTTCTTT. Its translation is CASSPLPGVPPEAFF.

This clone was counted a single time. The J gene is TRBJ2-3, the V gene TRBV7-3; weak D call: TRBD2 (6 bases). CDR1 SGHTA and CDR2 FQGTGA come from the germline V gene. This CDR3 contains 16 residues. Trimming took 4 bases from V and 0 from J, leaving 14 bases between them. CDR3 coding DNA: TGTGCCAGCAGCTCCCCGGGGGTGGGTAGCACAGATACGCAGTATTTT. Translation gives CASSSPGVGSTDTQYF.

The rearrangement links TRBV11-2 to TRBJ1-1; weak D call: TRBD1 (5 bases). Trimming shortened V by 5 bases and J by 0 bases, and 13 bases separated the two germline ends. Per germline, CDR1 SGHAT and CDR2 FQNNGV. CDR3 length: 15 residues. CDR3 sequence reads: CASSKDSYMNTEAFF. The CDR3 DNA is TGTGCCAGCAGCAAAGACAGTTATATGAACACTGAAGCTTTCTTT.

The count of this clone is one. The chain has TRBV5-1 and TRBJ1-5; D may be TRBD1 (5 bases). The V gene lost 1 base and the J gene lost 7 bases, with 12 bases spanning the gap. In germline, CDR1 is SGHRS, CDR2 YFSETQ. This CDR3 region has 14 residues. CDR3 coding DNA: TGCGCCAGCAGCTTGAACCAGGGAGGGCAGCCCCAGCATTTT. Amino acids: CASSLNQGGQPQHF. The full variable domain, with the rest looked up from reference TRBV5-1 and TRBJ1-5, is KAGVTQTPRYLIKTRGQQVTLSCSPISGHRSVSWYQQTPGQGLQFLFEYFSETQRNKGNFPGRFSGRQFSNSRSEMNVSTLELGDSALYLCASSLNQGGQPQHFGDGTRLSIL.

The chain carries TRBV27 and TRBJ1-2; D not resolved. This CDR3 region has 13 residues. Germline loops: CDR1 MNHEY, CDR2 SMNVEV (reference sequence). The germline V and J ends were trimmed by 7 bases and 5 bases, with 14 bases remaining between them. CDR3 sequence reads: CASTTPGIYGYTF. The CDR3 DNA sequence: TGTGCCAGCACAACACCGGGTATTTATGGCTACACCTTC.

The rearrangement joins TRBV9 to TRBJ2-3, with 9 bases fitting TRBD2. The CDR3 runs to 13 residues. The germline gives CDR1 SGDLS, CDR2 YYNGEE. V shed 6 bases, J shed 4 bases, and the junction held 3 bases outside the gene matches. The CDR3 is CASTSGVADTQYF. Here the CDR3 DNA reads TGTGCCAGCACTAGCGGGGTCGCAGATACGCAGTATTTT.

This chain uses TRBV19 with TRBJ2-3; 12 nucleotides agree with TRBD1. The CDR3 totals 15 residues. Per the germline V gene, CDR1 is LNHDA and CDR2 is SQIVND (reference sequence). The J segment lost 8 bases and the V segment lost 7 bases, leaving 10 bases of the junction unmatched. The CDR3 here is CASTAGTGGLATQYF. CDR3 DNA: TGTGCCAGTACCGCCGGGACAGGGGGCTTAGCTACGCAGTATTTT.

This clone was seen a handful of times. The chain has TRBV18 and TRBJ2-2; D call uncertain. Germline CDR1 is KGHSH and CDR2 is LQKENI. Trimming left V 2 bases short and J 7 bases short, with 5 bases between. This CDR3 has 12 residues. CDR3 bases: TGTGCCAGCTCACCAGGAGACGGGGAGCTGTTTTTT. Translating it yields CASSPGDGELFF.

As for this clone: The junction does not match germline at one end; this may be a read error. CDR3 DNA: TGTGCCAGCAGTTACTCGAGAGGGATGGGAAATCAGCCCCAGCATTTT. This encodes CASSYSRGMGNQPQHF. The V gene is TRBV6-4, the J gene TRBJ1-5; D not certain. This CDR3 is built from 16 residues. Germline CDR1 is MRHNA and CDR2 is SNTAGT.

The chain joins TRBV9 to TRBJ2-7, with 10 bases aligning to TRBD1. With 2 bases clipped from V and 4 bases from J, the junction kept 3 bases outside the gene matches. The length of the CDR3 is 14 residues. Per germline, CDR1 SGDLS and CDR2 YYNGEE. CDR3 sequence (DNA): TGTGCCAGCAGCGTGGGACAGGGGAATTACGAGCAGTACTTC. It is translated as CASSVGQGNYEQYF.

The chain links TRBV19 to TRBJ1-2; 8 bases are a match to TRBD1. V lost 3 bases and J lost 4; bases outside the gene matches: 4. This CDR3 is built from 14 residues. Germline V lookup: CDR1 LNHDA, CDR2 SQIVND (reference sequence). CDR3 DNA sequence: TGTGCCAGTAGTATGGACAGGGAATTCTATGGCTACACCTTC. Its protein product is CASSMDREFYGYTF.

The rearrangement joins TRBV7-9 to TRBJ2-5; D is unresolved. V lost 5 bases and J 2 bases, leaving 18 bases between the germline ends. This CDR3 comprises 16 residues. CDR1 and CDR2 (germline): SEHNR, FQNEAQ (reference sequence). CDR3 region: CASSRKNWSQQETQYF. The DNA for the CDR3 is TGTGCCAGCAGCCGAAAGAATTGGTCCCAGCAAGAGACCCAGTACTTC.

The V gene is TRBV19, the J gene TRBJ2-3; 10 bases match TRBD2. The CDR3 length is 16 residues. Germline values: CDR1 LNHDA, CDR2 SQIVND (reference sequence). The V gene end was trimmed by 6 bases and the J gene end by 6 bases; junction bases not matched to a gene: 12. The CDR3 DNA is TGTGCCAGTAGGGGGCGGGGGAGCGGGGGGGGTGATACGCAGTATTTT. It specifies CASRGRGSGGGDTQYF.

This chain uses TRBV5-6 with TRBJ2-5; D may be TRBD1 (6 bases). V dropped 0 bases and J dropped 8 bases, with 8 bases sitting between them. CDR1 SGHDT and CDR2 YYEEEE come from the germline V gene. The CDR3 has 12 amino acids. This CDR3 is CASSLGGPTQYF. The CDR3 coding sequence is TGTGCCAGCAGCTTGGGGGGGCCCACCCAGTACTTC.

The chain recombines TRBV7-9 with TRBJ2-7, with 7 bases aligning to TRBD2. This CDR3 is 15 amino acids long. Trimming at V came to 3 bases and at J to 3 bases, leaving 8 bases not matched to a gene. Germline V gene data show CDR1 as SEHNR and CDR2 as FQNEAQ (reference sequence). The CDR3 region has the DNA TGTGCCAGCAGCTTCTCCGGGGGGAGCTACTACGAGCAGTACTTC. As protein: CASSFSGGSYYEQYF.

This clone was recorded a few times. The CDR3 DNA reads TGTGCCAGCAGCCAAGATGTCAGACAGACTCTCTCTGGAAACACCATATATTTT. This gives the protein CASSQDVRQTLSGNTIYF. The chain employs TRBV14 and TRBJ1-3, with D possibly matching TRBD1 (5 bases). Trimming removed 0 bases at V and 0 bases at J, with 15 bases between. Germline CDR1 SGHDN, CDR2 FVKESK. The CDR3 has 18 amino acids.

The chain links TRBV15 to TRBJ2-5; 7 nucleotides line up with TRBD2. The J segment lost 3 bases and the V segment lost 5 bases, leaving 0 bases of the junction unmatched. Germline V CDR1 and CDR2: LNHNV, YYDKDF (reference sequence). The CDR3 length is 12 residues. CDR3 sequence (DNA): TGTGCCACCAGCGGGGGGGAAGAGACCCAGTACTTC. Translated: CATSGGEETQYF.

The genes are TRBV27 and TRBJ2-5, with TRBD1 as a possible D gene (6 bases). The CDR3 is 12 residues long. The V end was cut by 6 bases, the J end by 2 bases, with 7 bases between. Germline V gene data show CDR1 as MNHEY and CDR2 as SMNVEV (reference sequence). The CDR3 sequence: CASSQGQETQYF. Here the CDR3 DNA reads TGTGCCAGCAGCCAGGGGCAAGAGACCCAGTACTTC.